A selection of T cell receptor beta chains follows, all from one sample in a study of identical twins. TCRdb recomputed calls from the 5' RACE reads with MiXCR, one row per CDR3 protein. The sample records around 240,000 distinct CDR3 sequences, about 7% being singletons. This sample also belongs to another study, concerning yellow fever vaccine responses in identical twins.

The sample taken for sequencing was memory (CD45RO+) T cells sorted from blood. The receptors were sampled from a woman in her late teens or twenties in good health. Both conserved end residues are trimmed from each CDR3.

TRBV20-1	TRBJ2-1	18	SARVSAPDVVAGETHEQF
TRBV3-1	TRBJ2-1	13	ASSQGSGTGWVLF
TRBV18	TRBJ2-7	13	ASSPPGISSYEQY
TRBV5-1	TRBJ2-5	12	ASGAGPRGETQY
TRBV5-4	TRBJ1-6	14	ASSLKASRGNTPLH
TRBV6-5	TRBJ1-6	13	ASSYGRSGNSPLH
TRBV29-1	TRBJ2-3	10	SVLSGTDTQY
TRBV27	TRBJ2-3	11	ASSSRRTDTQY
TRBV19	TRBJ2-2	12	ASMRDRGTGELF
TRBV27	TRBJ1-1	13	ASSQWGGGNTEAF
TRBV18	TRBJ2-7	11	ASSPSQGTEQY
TRBV7-2	TRBJ2-5	11	ASSSRPEETQY
TRBV10-3	TRBJ2-7	13	AISESEAGSYEQY
TRBV28	TRBJ2-4	13	ASSLEGTIKNIQY
TRBV11-2	TRBJ2-3	14	ASSFGLAGVPDTQY
TRBV20-1	TRBJ2-2	11	SARMRGTGELF
TRBV6-1	TRBJ2-2	14	ASSVDLQGVSGELF
TRBV6-5	TRBJ2-7	16	ASSYAWLAGVHSYEQY
TRBV20-1	TRBJ2-2	13	SASTGVVNTGELF
TRBV12-3/TRBV12-4	TRBJ1-6	12	ASFGTSPNSPLH